The next 12 T cell receptor beta chains were all read from a single sample in a study of cytomegalovirus exposure and HLA in healthy donors. Vbeta (60) and Jbeta (13) primers were used in the PCR. Sequencing was performed with immunoSEQ multiplex PCR; in TCRdb, only in-frame clones are kept and a portion is missing. The sample data list 65,000 to 95,000 clones. Specimen: PBMCs. The receptors shown here come from a woman aged 55-70 years in good health and CMV-seronegative.

The chain combines TRBV28 with TRBJ2-5, with 8 bases matching TRBD2. Looked up from germline, CDR1 is MDHEN and CDR2 is SYDVKM. The V segment lost 10 bases and the J segment 4 bases; nucleotides outside the gene matches: 11. The CDR3 extends over 14 amino acids. CDR3 region: CATDGAGGGETQYF. CDR3 DNA: TGTGCCACCGACGGGGCGGGAGGAGGAGAGACCCAGTACTTC. Using reference TRBV28 and TRBJ2-5 for the parts outside the CDR3, the full variable domain is DVKVTQSSRYLVKRTGEKVFLECVQDMDHENMFWYRQDPGLGLRLIYFSYDVKMKEKGDIPEGYSVSREKKERFSLILESASTNQTSMYLCATDGAGGGETQYFGPGTRLLVL.

The gene calls are TRBV29-1 and TRBJ2-3; D remains ambiguous. Trimming took 4 bases from V and 2 from J, leaving 10 bases between them. The V gene's germline CDR1 is SQVTM and CDR2 ANQGSEA. The CDR3 has 13 residues. CDR3 nucleotides: TGCAGCGTTGGTCCAGGCCCCACAGATACGCAGTATTTT. Its translation: CSVGPGPTDTQYF.

The chain combines TRBV28 with TRBJ2-5, with D perhaps matching TRBD2 (7 bases). CDR3 length equals 17 residues. The V end lost 5 bases, the J end lost 11 bases, and 30 bases lay between the germline ends. Germline loops: CDR1 MDHEN, CDR2 SYDVKM. The CDR3 loop reads CASSPSALGGAKGEQYF. In DNA, the CDR3 is TGTGCCAGCAGTCCCTCAGCCCTTGGGGGGGCCAAGGGTGAGCAGTACTTC.

The V and J genes are TRBV4-1 and TRBJ2-3; 10 nucleotides match TRBD1. Germline V lookup: CDR1 MGHRA, CDR2 YSYEKL. This CDR3 spans 15 amino acids. V was clipped by 7 bases and J by 5 bases; unmatched bases: 9. The CDR3 is CASTRQGAGIDTQYF. As DNA, the CDR3 is TGCGCCAGCACCCGACAGGGGGCAGGGATAGATACGCAGTATTTT.

The chain employs TRBV6-4 and TRBJ2-1; D is perhaps TRBD1 (5 bases). Germline assignment: CDR1 MRHNA and CDR2 SNTAGT. This CDR3 region has 15 residues. V was pared by 2 bases and J by 4 bases, with 12 bases between. The CDR3 spells CASSDRQGPYNEQFF. The CDR3 bases are TGTGCCAGCAGTGACCGCCAGGGCCCGTACAATGAGCAGTTCTTC.

The CDR3 DNA follows: TGTGCCAGCAGCTCTTACGGGAGGGGATACGAGCAGTACTTC. Its protein is CASSSYGRGYEQYF. J is TRBJ2-7 and V is TRBV28, with TRBD2 matching 8 bases. Trimming cost V 6 bases and J 4 bases; bases outside gene matches: 8. The length of the CDR3 is 14 residues. The germline V gene encodes CDR1 MDHEN and CDR2 SYDVKM. Supplemented by reference TRBV28 and TRBJ2-7, the full variable domain reads DVKVTQSSRYLVKRTGEKVFLECVQDMDHENMFWYRQDPGLGLRLIYFSYDVKMKEKGDIPEGYSVSREKKERFSLILESASTNQTSMYLCASSSYGRGYEQYFGPGTRLTVT.

The chain employs TRBV6-5 and TRBJ1-1; 7 bases match TRBD1. The germline V gene encodes CDR1 MNHEY and CDR2 SVGAGI. There are 14 residues in the CDR3. J lost 6 bases, V lost 4 bases, and 8 bases had no gene match. In DNA, the CDR3 is TGTGCCAGCAGTTTTCAGACCCAGGGGGCTGAAGCTTTCTTT. Encoded protein: CASSFQTQGAEAFF.

The chain links TRBV10-1 to TRBJ1-1, with D possibly matching TRBD1 (6 bases). The CDR3 runs 14 residues. CDR1 and CDR2 (germline): WNHNN, SYGVQD (reference sequence). V lost 6 bases to trimming and J lost 1 base, with 12 bases between them. For the CDR3, the DNA is TGCGCCAGCAGCACCGGGACAACGAACACTGAAGCTTTCTTT. Translated: CASSTGTTNTEAFF.

The V gene is TRBV6-4, the J gene TRBJ2-3; 9 nucleotides line up with TRBD2. There are 17 residues in the CDR3. J gave up 6 bases and V 0 bases, and 10 bases lay outside the gene matches. Germline CDR1 MRHNA, CDR2 SNTAGT. CDR3 DNA: TGTGCCAGCAGTGACTCGAACTTCCTAGCGGGGCGGGATACGCAGTATTTT. This codes for CASSDSNFLAGRDTQYF.

V and J are TRBV5-6 and TRBJ1-4; D is unresolved. Deletions cut 0 bases from V and 11 bases from J, with 8 bases between. The germline gives CDR1 SGHDT, CDR2 YYEEEE. The CDR3 runs 12 residues. CDR3 protein: CASSLGLSKLFF. The CDR3 DNA is TGTGCCAGCAGCTTGGGGCTTTCGAAACTGTTTTTT.

V is TRBV19 and J is TRBJ2-5; 8 positions match TRBD1. This CDR3 region has 13 residues. The V segment lost 5 bases and the J segment 11 bases; nucleotides outside the gene matches: 10. Per germline, CDR1 LNHDA and CDR2 SQIVND (reference sequence). DNA of the CDR3: TGTGCCAGTAGTTTTACCGGGACAGGAGAGCAGTACTTC. Its translation: CASSFTGTGEQYF.

Turning to this clone: Germline is not matched at one junction end, which may reflect a read error. In DNA form, the CDR3 reads TGTGCTAGCAGCCCTCTTAGCGGAGATTCCCCTGAGCAGTTCTTC. Protein sequence: CASSPLSGDSPEQFF. This chain uses TRBV7-7 with TRBJ2-1; D is perhaps TRBD2 (6 bases). The CDR3 length is 15 residues. Germline values: CDR1 SSHAT, CDR2 FNYEAQ (reference sequence).